This entry features one T cell receptor beta chain sequence. The entry originates in a study of glioma-infiltrating T cells after dendritic cell vaccination. As for the study in general: Glioblastoma patients came from Phase I and II dendritic cell vaccination trials.

Patients had residual fresh-frozen tumor tissue and more than two years of survival data. The repertoire was sequenced with immunoSEQ multiplex PCR; TCRdb's copy has only in-frame clones and lacks some. Counted here are around 62,000 clones, 75% to 85% occurring once; the ten biggest clones make up around 9.6%. Germline V gene data show CDR1 as MNHEY and CDR2 as SVGAGI. The CDR3 runs 14 residues. Trimming removed 6 bases at V and 6 bases at J, with 12 bases between. The V and J genes are TRBV6-5 and TRBJ1-6; TRBD1 is a possible D gene (5 bases). Sequenced material: blood, taken before dendritic cell vaccination. The sequence was collected from a human donor with glioblastoma. The CDR3 DNA follows: TGTGCCAGCAGGGAGACAGTAGGTAATTCACCCCTCCACTTT. This sequence encodes CASRETVGNSPLHF.